This TCR beta chain was sequenced during a study of blood T cell repertoires in COVID-19. TCRdb's table, derived via immunoSEQ multiplex PCR, lists solely in-frame clones and lacks some. Among roughly 300,000 clones, about four fifths were seen once, and the ten largest hold more than 8%. The sample consisted of peripheral blood. This TCR was recovered from a woman in her forties or fifties who had recovered from COVID-19.

CDR3 coding DNA: TGCGCCAGCAGCCTCCGGGACAGGGGCTACGAGCAGTACTTC. It is translated as CASSLRDRGYEQYF. The rearrangement links TRBV4-1 to TRBJ2-7, with 10 bases identical to TRBD1. J lost 3 bases, V lost 4 bases, and 3 bases had no gene match. Germline CDR1 reads MGHRA; CDR2 reads YSYEKL. This CDR3 spans 14 amino acids.